The 13 T cell receptor beta chains in this list originate from one sample, sequenced in a study of graft-versus-host responses after intestinal transplantation. The assay was immunoSEQ multiplex PCR, and TCRdb's table has in-frame clones only and misses some. The table has around 30,000 clones, just under 95% seen once. Specimen: PBMCs, collected 66 days after intestinal transplant. The receptors come from a human patient who received an intestinal transplant, so some T cells may come from the graft donor.

This sequence joins TRBV19 and TRBJ1-2, with D tentatively TRBD1 (5 bases). Trimming pared 7 bases from V and 4 bases from J, leaving 16 bases between. The CDR3 consists of 14 residues. CDR1 is LNHDA, CDR2 SQIVND, per germline (reference sequence). CDR3 region: CASTPVGQLYGYTF. CDR3 nucleotides: TGTGCCAGTACCCCCGTCGGACAACTCTATGGCTACACCTTC.

V gene TRBV7-9 combines with J gene TRBJ2-7; D call uncertain. Trimming pared 0 bases from V and 4 bases from J, leaving 10 bases between. Germline-derived CDR1 and CDR2 are SEHNR and FQNEAQ (reference sequence). The CDR3 is 14 amino acids. The CDR3, as DNA: TGTGCCAGCAGCTTAGCGCTGAATGGGTACGAGCAGTACTTC. Its translation: CASSLALNGYEQYF.

The chain has TRBV27 and TRBJ1-2, with 7 bases lining up with TRBD1. Germline CDR1 is MNHEY and CDR2 is SMNVEV (reference sequence). The CDR3 has 16 amino acids. V lost 3 bases, J lost 8 bases, and 15 bases stayed unmatched. CDR3 amino acids: CASSFSGTAPLGGYTF. Here the CDR3 DNA reads TGTGCCAGCAGTTTTAGCGGGACAGCTCCCCTGGGGGGCTACACCTTC.

This chain connects TRBV7-2 to TRBJ2-2; TRBD1 matches 8 bases. The CDR3 runs to 15 residues. V was clipped by 4 bases and J by 7 bases; unmatched bases: 8. CDR1 SGHTA and CDR2 FQGNSA come from the germline V gene. In DNA form, the CDR3 reads TGTGCCAGCAGCTCATCAGACAGGGGACACGGGGAGCTGTTTTTT. This encodes CASSSSDRGHGELFF.

This clone occurred once. The chain carries TRBV15 and TRBJ2-1; 9 positions agree with TRBD2. V shed 6 bases, J shed 3 bases, and the junction held 12 bases outside the gene matches. The CDR3 covers 17 residues. From germline, CDR1 is LNHNV and CDR2 YYDKDF (reference sequence). Written as DNA, the CDR3 is TGTGCCACCAGGGAAGGCTTACTAGCGGGCATCTACAATGAGCAGTTCTTC. This gives the protein CATREGLLAGIYNEQFF. Filled out from reference TRBV15 and TRBJ2-1, the complete variable domain reads DAMVIQNPRYQVTQFGKPVTLSCSQTLNHNVMYWYQQKSSQAPKLLFHYYDKDFNNEADTPDNFQSRRPNTSFCFLDIRSPGLGDTAMYLCATREGLLAGIYNEQFFGPGTRLTVL.

The V call is TRBV5-5, the J call TRBJ2-7; TRBD2 matches at 7 bases. The germline gives CDR1 SGHKS, CDR2 YYEKEE (reference sequence). This CDR3 region has 16 residues. The trim removed 6 bases at V and 5 bases at J, leaving 17 bases unmatched. Here the CDR3 reads CASNHRLAPFGDEQYF. Written as DNA, the CDR3 is TGTGCCAGCAACCACCGACTAGCCCCTTTCGGCGACGAGCAGTACTTC.

This chain joins TRBV9 and TRBJ2-1, with D unresolved. The ends were cut back, 3 bases at V and 7 bases at J, with 20 bases in the middle. The germline gives CDR1 SGDLS, CDR2 YYNGEE. The length of the CDR3 is 16 residues. The CDR3 DNA is TGTGCCAGCAGCGCAGGACGACCTCCCCAGGAAAATGAGCAGTTCTTC. Translating it yields CASSAGRPPQENEQFF.

The chain couples TRBV27 to TRBJ2-7, with TRBD2 matching 7 bases. V gave up 3 bases and J gave up 6 bases; unmatched junction bases: 8. CDR1 and CDR2 (germline): MNHEY, SMNVEV (reference sequence). This CDR3 region has 14 residues. The CDR3 region has the DNA TGTGCCAGCAGTTTCCTCGGACTAGGGGCCGAGCAGTACTTC. This sequence encodes CASSFLGLGAEQYF.

The chain couples TRBV25-1 to TRBJ1-2; D possibly corresponds to TRBD1 (6 bases). Germline V gene sequence: CDR1 MGHDK, CDR2 SYGVNS. The CDR3 loop spans 15 amino acids. The V end was cut by 4 bases, the J end by 6 bases, with 18 bases between. The CDR3 bases are TGTGCCAGCAGTGCCGGGGGATCAGGGGTGAATGGCTACACCTTC. Protein product: CASSAGGSGVNGYTF.

The rearrangement uses TRBV29-1 and TRBJ2-7, with TRBD2 matching 10 bases. Trimming cost V 7 bases and J 1 base; bases outside gene matches: 1. CDR3 length: 12 residues. The V gene's germline CDR1 is SQVTM and CDR2 ANQGSEA. DNA for the CDR3: TGCAGCGGGACTAGCGGTTCCTACGAGCAGTACTTC. Translating it yields CSGTSGSYEQYF.

The rearrangement joins TRBV19 to TRBJ2-1; D tentatively reads TRBD1 or TRBD2 (5 bases each). This CDR3 contains 13 residues. CDR1 and CDR2 (germline): LNHDA, SQIVND (reference sequence). With 4 bases removed from V and 4 bases from J, the gap between germline ends came to 8 bases. CDR3 sequence: CASSTGLYNEQFF. In nucleotides, the CDR3 is TGTGCCAGTAGTACGGGGCTTTACAATGAGCAGTTCTTC.

This clone was recorded only once. The rearrangement joins TRBV4-1 to TRBJ1-2, with D perhaps matching TRBD1 (5 bases). The CDR3 extends over 17 amino acids. V was clipped by 0 bases and J by 4 bases, with 18 bases between them. The germline gives CDR1 MGHRA, CDR2 YSYEKL. In DNA form, the CDR3 reads TGCGCCAGCAGCCAAGAACCAGGGACCGGGAACGGCTATGGCTACACCTTC. Its translation: CASSQEPGTGNGYGYTF.

The V gene is TRBV6-1, the J gene TRBJ2-7, with 9 positions matching TRBD1. The V segment lost 6 bases and the J segment 1 base; nucleotides outside the gene matches: 7. The CDR3 consists of 15 residues. In germline, CDR1 is MNHNS, CDR2 SASEGT. The CDR3 protein is CASSYPGQGSYEQYF. As DNA, the CDR3 is TGTGCCAGCAGCTACCCGGGACAGGGATCCTACGAGCAGTACTTC.